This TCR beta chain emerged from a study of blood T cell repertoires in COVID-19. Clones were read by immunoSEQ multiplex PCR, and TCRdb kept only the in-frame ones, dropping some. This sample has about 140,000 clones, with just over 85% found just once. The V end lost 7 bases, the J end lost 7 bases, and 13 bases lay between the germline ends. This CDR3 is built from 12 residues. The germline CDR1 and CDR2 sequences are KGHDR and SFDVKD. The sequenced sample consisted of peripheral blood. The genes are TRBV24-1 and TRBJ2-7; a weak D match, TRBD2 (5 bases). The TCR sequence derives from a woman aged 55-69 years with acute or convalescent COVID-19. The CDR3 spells CATSPPSGEQYF. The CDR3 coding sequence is TGTGCCACCAGCCCCCCGTCGGGGGAGCAGTACTTC.